This is a list of T cell receptor beta chains from one sample in a study of shared clonotypes between healthy human individuals. Produced via immunoSEQ multiplex PCR; TCRdb's table is partial and in-frame only. Of about 960,000 clones listed, approximately 80% are singletons. Sequencing was carried out using memory CD4+ T cells sorted from blood. The receptors derive from a man younger than 35 in good health. The CDR3 runs from the conserved cysteine through the conserved F or W. The order of the fields is CDR3 protein, CDR3 DNA, J gene, clone size, D gene, V gene. D genes are given only for firm matches. Not every row has a clone size; where given, it reads once, few, many or a size class.

CASSYSGTGNREQYF,TGTGCCAGCAGTTACTCCGGGACAGGGAACCGCGAGCAGTACTTC,TRBJ2-7,NA,TRBD1,TRBV6-5
CASSDPGGYEQYF,TGTGCCAGCAGTGATCCGGGAGGATACGAGCAGTACTTC,TRBJ2-7,once,TRBD2,TRBV6-1
CASSLRGGNTGELFF,TGTGCCAGCAGCTTACGCGGGGGTAACACCGGGGAGCTGTTTTTT,TRBJ2-2,NA,TRBD2,TRBV7-9
CSVEGRPAGGQKTQYF,TGCAGCGTTGAAGGGAGGCCAGCGGGGGGGCAGAAGACCCAGTACTTC,TRBJ2-5,NA,TRBD2,TRBV29-1
CASSRLAGDYEQYF,TGTGCCAGCAGTCGACTAGCGGGAGACTACGAGCAGTACTTC,TRBJ2-7,NA,TRBD2,TRBV6-5
CASGPSGMGNYGYTF,TGTGCCAGCGGGCCCTCGGGGATGGGAAACTATGGCTACACCTTC,TRBJ1-2,NA,NA,TRBV6-5
CASSLKAGSSYEQYF,TGTGCCAGCAGTTTAAAAGCGGGGAGCTCCTACGAGCAGTACTTC,TRBJ2-7,NA,TRBD2,TRBV27
CASSLTVLNSPLHF,TGCGCCAGCAGCTTGACAGTCCTAAATTCACCCCTCCACTTT,TRBJ1-6,NA,NA,TRBV5-1
CAWRPKGLAGSETQYF,TGTGCCTGGAGACCGAAGGGACTAGCGGGGAGTGAGACCCAGTACTTC,TRBJ2-5,NA,TRBD2,TRBV30
CASRTGTGISNQPQHF,TGTGCCAGTAGAACCGGGACGGGGATTAGCAATCAGCCCCAGCATTTT,TRBJ1-5,once,NA,TRBV19
CASSLPGQEKSGNTIYF,TGTGCCAGCAGCTTACCGGGACAGGAGAAGTCTGGAAACACCATATATTTT,TRBJ1-3,NA,TRBD1,TRBV5-6
CSVEVTGPYEQYF,TGCAGCGTTGAAGTGACAGGGCCCTACGAGCAGTACTTC,TRBJ2-7,NA,TRBD1,TRBV29-1
CASHADAYEQYF,TGTGCCAGCCATGCGGACGCCTACGAGCAGTACTTC,TRBJ2-7,NA,NA,TRBV2
CSVDEGSGADTQYF,TGCAGCGTTGACGAGGGTAGTGGCGCAGATACGCAGTATTTT,TRBJ2-3,NA,NA,TRBV29-1
CASSYGAVYEQYF,TGTGCCAGCAGTTATGGGGCTGTCTACGAGCAGTACTTC,TRBJ2-7,NA,NA,TRBV6-5
CTSSEDTSNEQFF,TGCACCAGCAGCGAGGACACTTCCAATGAGCAGTTCTTC,TRBJ2-1,NA,NA,TRBV1